This record concerns one TCR beta chain sequence. The entry originates in a study of CXCR3-negative and CXCR3-positive naive CD8 T cells. The TRB libraries of cDNA were built by UMI-labeled 5' RACE. After re-calling the 5' RACE reads, TCRdb lists one entry per CDR3 protein, DNA absent. This repertoire comprises more than 40,000 distinct CDR3 sequences; its ten largest clones make up around 1.4%. The source material was naive CXCR3- CD8+ T cells from blood. The subset is: CD45RO-CCR7+CD27+CD95- naive CD8+ T cells lacking CXCR3 (TNR3-). The source is a human donor in good health. Some clones in this sample may be carry-over from other donors' samples.

CDR3 in amino acids: CSASVQSLIVNEQFF. The V and J genes are TRBV20-1 and TRBJ2-1. Germline V gene sequence: CDR1 DFQATT, CDR2 SNEGSKA (reference sequence). The CDR3 sequence is 15 residues long.